These 17 T cell receptor beta chains came from one sample sequenced in a study of T cells in localized non-small cell lung cancer. Sequencing was performed with immunoSEQ multiplex PCR; in TCRdb, only in-frame clones are kept and a portion is missing. The sample holds 65,000 or so clones, roughly 76% seen once. The specimen comprised PBMCs, sampled before any cancer treatment. Receptors originate from a man between 40 and 69 years old with stage II lung adenocarcinoma.

The CDR3 region is CASSFINTGELFF. As DNA, the CDR3 is TGTGCCAGCAGCTTTATTAACACCGGGGAGCTGTTTTTT. The chain combines TRBV11-1 with TRBJ2-2; no firm D call. CDR3 size: 13 residues. The V and J ends lost 3 bases and 2 bases respectively, with 4 bases between them. Germline V gene sequence: CDR1 SGHAT, CDR2 FQDESV (reference sequence).

The V call is TRBV25-1, the J call TRBJ2-5, with D unresolved. The CDR3 loop spans 13 amino acids. V shed 6 bases and J shed 5 bases, with 13 bases lying between them. In germline, CDR1 is MGHDK, CDR2 SYGVNS. CDR3 sequence reads: CASSRRSAETQYF. The CDR3 DNA reads as TGTGCCAGCAGCCGCAGGTCCGCCGAGACCCAGTACTTC.

This sequence joins TRBV30 and TRBJ1-1; D unclear. There are 13 residues in the CDR3. Trimming took off 2 bases at V and 4 bases at J, with 11 bases between the two ends. Germline V gene sequence: CDR1 GTSNPN, CDR2 SVGIG (reference sequence). The CDR3 bases are TGTGCCTGGAGTCCCCAGAGTGGCACTGAAGCTTTCTTT. This gives the protein CAWSPQSGTEAFF.

The chain joins TRBV6-1 to TRBJ2-2; D might be TRBD2 (6 bases). Germline V gene data show CDR1 as MNHNS and CDR2 as SASEGT. The CDR3 is 14 amino acids. Trimming cost V 7 bases and J 0 bases, with 9 bases left between them. The CDR3 coding sequence is TGTGCCAGCACCGGGACTTCGAACACCGGGGAGCTGTTTTTT. The encoded protein is CASTGTSNTGELFF.

The V call is TRBV19, the J call TRBJ1-2; TRBD1 agrees at 9 bases. The V gene's germline CDR1 is LNHDA and CDR2 SQIVND (reference sequence). The V segment lost 5 bases and the J segment 2 bases; nucleotides outside the gene matches: 0. CDR3 length: 13 amino acids. The CDR3 protein is CASSGQGNYGYTF. CDR3 in DNA: TGTGCCAGTAGTGGACAGGGGAACTATGGCTACACCTTC. Full variable domain (rest looked up from reference TRBV19 and TRBJ1-2): DGGITQSPKYLFRKEGQNVTLSCEQNLNHDAMYWYRQDPGQGLRLIYYSQIVNDFQKGDIAEGYSVSREKKESFPLTVTSAQKNPTAFYLCASSGQGNYGYTFGSGTRLTVV.

This clone was seen more than once but under ten times. The chain carries TRBV5-4 and TRBJ1-2; D is ambiguous. Deletions cut 0 bases from V and 0 bases from J, with 9 bases between. CDR1 and CDR2 (germline): SGHNT, YYREEE (reference sequence). This CDR3 comprises 15 residues. The CDR3 loop reads CASSLDRMANYGYTF. The DNA for the CDR3 is TGTGCCAGCAGCTTGGATAGGATGGCTAACTATGGCTACACCTTC.

CDR3 amino acids: CASSLDGRVHTEAFF. Written as DNA, the CDR3 is TGTGCCAGCAGCTTAGATGGCCGGGTACACACTGAAGCTTTCTTT. The chain recombines TRBV7-6 with TRBJ1-1; D is unclear. The V end was cut by 1 base, the J end by 3 bases, with 12 bases between. There are 15 residues in the CDR3. Germline lookup yields CDR1 SGHVS and CDR2 FNYEAQ.

The chain couples TRBV19 to TRBJ2-7; maybe TRBD1 (5 bases). The CDR3 runs 12 residues. Germline V gene lookup returns CDR1 LNHDA and CDR2 SQIVND (reference sequence). Trimming removed 5 bases at V and 6 bases at J, with 11 bases between. CDR3 residues: CASSGLTAEQYF. DNA for the CDR3: TGTGCCAGTAGTGGGTTGACAGCCGAGCAGTACTTC.

The chain has TRBV5-1 and TRBJ2-3; 10 nucleotides align to TRBD2. CDR1 and CDR2 from the germline V gene are SGHRS and YFSETQ. The junction had 4 bases not matched to a gene; V was cut back by 5 bases and J by 1 base. CDR3 length equals 15 residues. CDR3 DNA sequence: TGCGCCAGCAGAGCTGGGACTAGCGGCACAGATACGCAGTATTTT. Its translation is CASRAGTSGTDTQYF.

The chain uses TRBV29-1 and TRBJ1-4, with D possibly matching TRBD1 (6 bases). The V end lost 7 bases, the J end lost 4 bases, and 16 bases lay between the germline ends. Looked up from germline, CDR1 is SQVTM and CDR2 is ANQGSEA. The CDR3 is made up of 14 amino acids. CDR3 DNA: TGCAGCGCCAGGGGACAAGGGGTTAATGAAAAACTGTTTTTT. Its translation: CSARGQGVNEKLFF.

The chain has TRBV7-2 and TRBJ2-5; a possible D gene is TRBD1 (6 bases). CDR3 length: 15 amino acids. The germline V gene encodes CDR1 SGHTA and CDR2 FQGNSA. Trimming stripped 5 bases from V and 3 bases from J, with 16 bases between. The CDR3 nucleotides read TGTGCCAGCAGCCCAACCCACCGACAGGAAGAGACCCAGTACTTC. It is translated as CASSPTHRQEETQYF.

The chain couples TRBV4-3 to TRBJ1-3; 8 nucleotides line up with TRBD1. This CDR3 spans 16 amino acids. Germline V gene sequence: CDR1 LGHNA, CDR2 YSLEER. After removal of 1 base from V and 3 bases from J, the junction contained 5 bases not matched to a gene. The CDR3 is CASSQAPTGVGNTIYF. The CDR3 bases are TGCGCCAGCAGCCAAGCCCCGACAGGGGTTGGAAACACCATATATTTT.

The V gene is TRBV7-3, the J gene TRBJ2-2; D not resolved. V lost 6 bases to trimming and J lost 1 base, with 9 bases between them. The germline CDR1 and CDR2 sequences are SGHTA and FQGTGA. CDR3 length equals 14 residues. CDR3 loop: CASSLSRNTGELFF. In DNA form, the CDR3 reads TGTGCCAGCAGTCTTAGCCGGAACACCGGGGAGCTGTTTTTT. The variable domain in full, completed from reference TRBV7-3 and TRBJ2-2, reads GAGVSQTPSNKVTEKGKYVELRCDPISGHTALYWYRQSLGQGPEFLIYFQGTGAADDSGLPNDRFFAVRPEGSVSTLKIQRTERGDSAVYLCASSLSRNTGELFFGEGSRLTVL.

The rearrangement joins TRBV30 to TRBJ2-3; tentatively, D is TRBD1 (5 bases). This CDR3 contains 13 residues. Per the germline V gene, CDR1 is GTSNPN and CDR2 is SVGIG (reference sequence). Between the trimmed V and J ends, which lost 0 bases and 7 bases, there was a span of 11 bases. The CDR3 spells CAWSVGVENTQYF. The CDR3 nucleotides are TGTGCCTGGAGTGTAGGGGTAGAAAATACGCAGTATTTT.

The rearrangement joins TRBV30 to TRBJ2-1; 14 nucleotides align to TRBD2. The V segment lost 8 bases and the J segment 5 bases; nucleotides outside the gene matches: 14. Germline V CDR1 and CDR2: GTSNPN, SVGIG (reference sequence). This CDR3 spans 17 amino acids. The CDR3 reads CAGVTSGRADPNNEQFF. CDR3 nucleotide sequence: TGTGCCGGGGTGACTAGCGGGAGGGCCGACCCAAACAATGAGCAGTTCTTC. Together with reference TRBV30 and TRBJ2-1, the CDR3 gives the full variable domain: SQTIHQWPATLVQPVGSPLSLECTVEGTSNPNLYWYRQAAGRGLQLLFYSVGIGQISSEVPQNLSASRPQDRQFILSSKKLLLSDSGFYLCAGVTSGRADPNNEQFFGPGTRLTVL.

This chain connects TRBV29-1 to TRBJ2-2, with a possible D match to TRBD1 (5 bases). Germline V gives CDR1 SQVTM, CDR2 ANQGSEA. V lost 6 bases, J lost 7 bases, and 15 bases lay in between. The length of the CDR3 is 13 residues. CDR3 in DNA: TGCAGCGTGGGCCTCACAGGATTCGGGGAGCTGTTTTTT. This translates into CSVGLTGFGELFF.

This clone is a singleton in its sample. This chain joins TRBV6-5 and TRBJ1-2; 7 positions match TRBD1. This CDR3 region has 11 residues. V was clipped by 6 bases and J by 6 bases; unmatched bases: 1. The germline V gene has CDR1 MNHEY and CDR2 SVGAGI. CDR3 nucleotide sequence: TGTGCCAGCAGCAGGGGGAATGGCTACACCTTC. This codes for CASSRGNGYTF.